A single sample gave rise to the 27 T cell receptor beta chains below, sequenced in a study of T cells in Graves' hyperthyroidism and ophthalmopathy. RNA transcripts provided the source from which TCR beta CDR3 regions were amplified. When the TCR CDR3 underwent first-round RT-PCR, the HTBI primer set was used. In TCRdb, the multiplex PCR reads were re-called with MiXCR into one record per CDR3 protein. This sample yields about 560,000 distinct CDR3 sequences, of which over 15% are seen a single time; 18% belongs to the top ten. The sequenced material came from blood. All receptors come from a woman aged 18-29 years with Graves' hyperthyroidism.

This clonotype was detected many times. The V and J genes are TRBV20-1 and TRBJ1-6, with no clear D. The CDR3 contains 11 residues. The ends were cut back, 2 bases at V and 8 bases at J, with 4 bases in the middle. Germline CDR1 DFQATT, CDR2 SNEGSKA (reference sequence). The CDR3 coding sequence is TGCAGTGCTAGAATAGATTCACCCCTCCACTTT. It yields the protein CSARIDSPLHF.

This clonotype was found a few times. The V call is TRBV4-3, the J call TRBJ1-1; TRBD1 is a possible D gene (5 bases). The CDR3 extends over 20 amino acids. Per the germline V gene, CDR1 is LGHNA and CDR2 is YSLEER. V lost 0 bases, J lost 1 base, and 24 bases lay in between. The CDR3 here is CASSQDGPHGGPSRNTEAFF. The CDR3 DNA is TGCGCCAGCAGCCAAGATGGGCCACACGGGGGACCCTCACGGAACACTGAAGCTTTCTTT.

This clonotype came up many times. The V gene is TRBV2, the J gene TRBJ2-3; D might be TRBD1 or TRBD2, each matching 6 bases. Trimming took off 9 bases at V and 2 bases at J, with 15 bases between the two ends. The CDR3 loop spans 14 amino acids. Germline V gene data show CDR1 as SNHLY and CDR2 as FYNNEI. The CDR3 bases are TGTGCCAGGGGGGGTCCAGGGGCCACAGATACGCAGTATTTT. It is translated as CARGGPGATDTQYF.

This clonotype came up a few times. The chain links TRBV3-1 to TRBJ2-4; D tentatively reads TRBD1 or TRBD2 (6 bases each). Trimming shortened V by 1 base and J by 3 bases, and 13 bases separated the two germline ends. The V gene's germline CDR1 is LGHDT and CDR2 YNNKEL (reference sequence). The CDR3 has 16 amino acids. This chain's CDR3 is CASSQARGAVKNIQYF. The CDR3 region has the DNA TGTGCCAGCAGCCAAGCAAGGGGGGCGGTCAAAAACATTCAGTACTTC.

Many counts were recorded for this clonotype. This chain uses TRBV4-3 with TRBJ2-1; TRBD2 is a possible D gene (5 bases). This CDR3 contains 17 residues. Germline V gives CDR1 LGHNA, CDR2 YSLEER. Trimming shortened V by 0 bases and J by 6 bases, and 18 bases separated the two germline ends. This CDR3 reads CASSQDRRTGPSNEQFF. The CDR3 DNA reads as TGCGCCAGCAGCCAAGATAGGAGGACTGGGCCTTCCAATGAGCAGTTCTTC.

The gene calls are TRBV12-3 or TRBV12-4 and TRBJ2-3; perhaps TRBD1 as D (6 bases). V was pared by 1 base and J by 2 bases, with 10 bases between. The CDR3 has 15 amino acids. The CDR3 bases are TGTGCCAGCAGTTTAGGCAGGGGCTACACAGATACGCAGTATTTT. Amino acids: CASSLGRGYTDTQYF.

This clonotype was observed at least ten times. The V and J genes are TRBV3-1 and TRBJ1-2; perhaps TRBD1 as D (5 bases). Germline V gene sequence: CDR1 LGHDT, CDR2 YNNKEL (reference sequence). The CDR3 spans 15 residues. Trimming removed 3 bases from V and 4 bases from J, with 15 bases in between. CDR3 DNA: TGTGCCAGCAGCCATGGTCCGGGACTCTTCTATGGCTACACCTTC. Its translation: CASSHGPGLFYGYTF. The whole variable domain, remainder taken from reference TRBV3-1 and TRBJ1-2, is DTAVSQTPKYLVTQMGNDKSIKCEQNLGHDTMYWYKQDSKKFLKIMFSYNNKELIINETVPNRFSPKSPDKAHLNLHINSLELGDSAVYFCASSHGPGLFYGYTFGSGTRLTVV.

This clonotype was recorded a few times. The chain couples TRBV5-1 to TRBJ2-7, with D perhaps matching TRBD2 (5 bases). The CDR3 runs to 15 residues. Trimming removed 0 bases at V and 2 bases at J, with 12 bases between. CDR1 and CDR2 (germline): SGHRS, YFSETQ. CDR3 in amino acids: CASSLVLAATYEQYF. Here the CDR3 DNA reads TGCGCCAGCAGCTTGGTTCTAGCAGCAACCTACGAGCAGTACTTC.

In this sample, this clonotype turned up many times. The V and J genes are TRBV18 and TRBJ1-4; no clear D. The germline V gene encodes CDR1 KGHSH and CDR2 LQKENI. Trimming left V 3 bases short and J 5 bases short, with 10 bases between. The CDR3 has 14 amino acids. The CDR3 is CASSPSIGNEKLFF. Written as DNA, the CDR3 is TGTGCCAGCTCACCCTCGATCGGAAATGAAAAACTGTTTTTT.

This clonotype was recorded at least ten times. The gene calls are TRBV9 and TRBJ1-5, with 7 bases lining up with TRBD1. Germline V gene lookup returns CDR1 SGDLS and CDR2 YYNGEE. V shed 3 bases, J shed 5 bases, and the junction held 5 bases outside the gene matches. This CDR3 has 14 amino acids. Written as DNA, the CDR3 is TGTGCCAGCAGCGGAGGGACAGAGGATCAGCCCCAGCATTTT. Its translation: CASSGGTEDQPQHF.

This clonotype was seen many times. The chain is built from TRBV7-2 and TRBJ2-5, with 8 bases that match TRBD1. V dropped 11 bases and J dropped 5; count of bases not matched to a gene: 13. Germline assignment: CDR1 SGHTA and CDR2 FQGNSA. This CDR3 contains 14 residues. CDR3 loop: CASSSGQARETQYF. CDR3 nucleotides: TGTGCCTCATCCTCGGGACAGGCACGGGAGACCCAGTACTTC. Complete variable domain (other parts from reference TRBV7-2 and TRBJ2-5): GAGVSQSPSNKVTEKGKDVELRCDPISGHTALYWYRQSLGQGLEFLIYFQGNSAPDKSGLPSDRFSAERTGGSVSTLTIQRTQQEDSAVYLCASSSGQARETQYFGPGTRLLVL.

The rearrangement joins TRBV5-1 to TRBJ1-1; 7 bases are a match to TRBD1. J was trimmed by 0 bases and V by 6 bases; bases with no gene match: 2. The CDR3 has 13 residues. Per the germline V gene, CDR1 is SGHRS and CDR2 is YFSETQ. The CDR3 region has the DNA TGCGCCAGCACCGGACAGGTGAACACTGAAGCTTTCTTT. Encoded protein: CASTGQVNTEAFF. Full variable domain (outside the CDR3, taken from reference TRBV5-1 and TRBJ1-1): KAGVTQTPRYLIKTRGQQVTLSCSPISGHRSVSWYQQTPGQGLQFLFEYFSETQRNKGNFPGRFSGRQFSNSRSEMNVSTLELGDSALYLCASTGQVNTEAFFGQGTRLTVV.

The chain employs TRBV5-6 and TRBJ1-1; D is perhaps TRBD1 (5 bases). Between the trimmed V and J ends, which lost 4 bases and 8 bases, there was a span of 9 bases. The CDR3 loop spans 11 amino acids. Germline-derived CDR1 and CDR2 are SGHDT and YYEEEE. The CDR3 spells CASSAAGEAFF. DNA for the CDR3: TGTGCCAGCAGCGCGGCAGGGGAAGCTTTCTTT.

The V call is TRBV5-6, the J call TRBJ2-4; 7 bases match TRBD1. Germline V lookup: CDR1 SGHDT, CDR2 YYEEEE. The CDR3 contains 15 residues. Trimming took 3 bases from V and 6 from J; bases not matched to a gene: 9. In DNA form, the CDR3 reads TGTGCCAGCAGCTCCCCTTTGGGACAGTCAAACATTCAGTACTTC. Encoded protein: CASSSPLGQSNIQYF.

This clonotype appeared a few times. A read error may produce the germline difference seen at one junction end. The rearrangement joins TRBV6-9 to TRBJ2-1; the D gene is possibly TRBD2 (6 bases). Germline V gives CDR1 MNHGY, CDR2 SVAAGI. The CDR3 totals 18 residues. CDR3 bases: TGTGCCAGCAGTTATCCCAACTCGGGACTCACTTCCTACGATGAGCAGTTCTTC. It translates to CASSYPNSGLTSYDEQFF.

Ten or more counts support this clonotype. The chain has TRBV27 and TRBJ2-7; D may match TRBD1 or TRBD2 (5 bases each). Germline CDR1 is MNHEY and CDR2 is SMNVEV (reference sequence). The V end lost 3 bases, the J end lost 8 bases, and 17 bases lay between the germline ends. CDR3 length: 14 amino acids. Here the CDR3 DNA reads TGTGCCAGCAGTTTGTTAGGGGAGTACGACAAGCAGTACTTC. Protein product: CASSLLGEYDKQYF.

The chain employs TRBV3-1 and TRBJ2-1; weak D call: TRBD2 (6 bases). Germline CDR1 reads LGHDT; CDR2 reads YNNKEL (reference sequence). The CDR3 is 16 amino acids. The V end lost 1 base, the J end lost 2 bases, and 12 bases lay between the germline ends. The CDR3 nucleotides are TGTGCCAGCAGCCAAGGGGGCGGAGGGCCCTACAATGAGCAGTTCTTC. Amino acid sequence: CASSQGGGGPYNEQFF.

Notes on this clonotype: A read error is possible here, since a much larger clone lies one base away. The chain is built from TRBV3-1 and TRBJ2-1; maybe TRBD2 (5 bases). The V and J ends lost 3 bases and 10 bases respectively, with 13 bases between them. The CDR3 has 13 residues. The germline V gene has CDR1 LGHDT and CDR2 YNNKEL (reference sequence). CDR3 coding DNA: TGTGCCAGCAGCCATGGCGGGCGCGAGGAGCAGTTCTTC. Encoded protein: CASSHGGREEQFF.

The chain combines TRBV27 with TRBJ1-5, with D possibly matching TRBD1 (6 bases). The germline CDR1 and CDR2 sequences are MNHEY and SMNVEV (reference sequence). The V end was cut by 5 bases, the J end by 4 bases, with 18 bases between. There are 16 residues in the CDR3. The chain's CDR3 is CASSPRFGTPNQPQHF. CDR3 coding DNA: TGTGCCAGCAGTCCCCGGTTCGGGACACCGAATCAGCCCCAGCATTTT.

This clonotype was counted a few times. The rearrangement uses TRBV12-3 or TRBV12-4 and TRBJ2-2, with D uncertain. This CDR3 contains 13 residues. The germline V and J ends were trimmed by 5 bases and 6 bases, with 10 bases remaining between them. The CDR3 protein is CASSPPKAGELFF. The DNA for the CDR3 is TGTGCCAGCAGTCCCCCTAAGGCCGGGGAGCTGTTTTTT.

A note on this clonotype: A much more abundant neighbour one base away suggests this may be a read error. The chain uses TRBV3-1 and TRBJ2-2, with 8 bases fitting TRBD2. Looked up from germline, CDR1 is LGHDT and CDR2 is YNNKEL (reference sequence). The CDR3 consists of 16 residues. In nucleotides, the CDR3 is TGTGCCAGCAGTGGATGGATAGCGGGATCCACCGGGGAGCTGGTTTTT. Amino acids: CASSGWIAGSTGELVF.

This clonotype was detected only a few times. The chain has TRBV24-1 and TRBJ2-2, with 9 bases aligning to TRBD1. This CDR3 is 14 amino acids long. The J segment lost 4 bases and the V segment lost 7 bases, leaving 3 bases of the junction unmatched. The V gene's germline CDR1 is KGHDR and CDR2 SFDVKD. The CDR3 region has the DNA TGTGCCACCAGGGGACAGGGATCCACCGGGGAGCTGTTTTTT. This sequence encodes CATRGQGSTGELFF.

Notes on this clonotype: Given a much more abundant clone one base away, this may be a read error. The chain joins TRBV10-3 to TRBJ2-3; 7 nucleotides match TRBD1. This CDR3 is 15 amino acids long. Germline CDR1 is ENHRY and CDR2 is SYGVKD. The V and J ends lost 7 bases and 6 bases, in that order; junction bases with no gene match: 13. DNA for the CDR3: TGTGCCATCAATGTGTCGCAGGGGGTGTTGGATACGCAGTATTTT. Encoded protein: CAINVSQGVLDTQYF.

Written as DNA, the CDR3 is TGTGCCAGCAGCCAGTCGGGACAGGGAGGCAATCAGCCCCAGCATTTT. Translating it yields CASSQSGQGGNQPQHF. The genes are TRBV3-1 and TRBJ1-5, with 9 bases fitting TRBD1. The V gene end was trimmed by 3 bases and the J gene end by 2 bases; junction bases not matched to a gene: 5. Germline assignment: CDR1 LGHDT and CDR2 YNNKEL (reference sequence). The CDR3 contains 16 residues.

This clonotype was counted ten times or more. The chain recombines TRBV12-3 or TRBV12-4 with TRBJ2-3; tentatively, D is TRBD1 (5 bases). With 4 bases removed from V and 10 bases from J, the gap between germline ends came to 21 bases. CDR3 size: 15 residues. The CDR3 sequence is CASSSARQLVLPQYF. In DNA, the CDR3 is TGTGCCAGCAGTTCGGCTAGACAGCTTGTTCTACCGCAGTATTTT.

This clonotype was observed many times. The chain carries TRBV12-3 or TRBV12-4 and TRBJ1-1, with 11 bases fitting TRBD1. The CDR3 sequence is 15 residues long. J was trimmed by 5 bases and V by 1 base; bases with no gene match: 3. The CDR3 here is CASSLGTGGRTEAFF. CDR3 bases: TGTGCCAGCAGTTTAGGGACAGGGGGCAGAACTGAAGCTTTCTTT.

This chain uses TRBV28 with TRBJ1-5; D may be TRBD1 (6 bases). V was trimmed by 6 bases and J by 4 bases, leaving 10 bases between them. Germline CDR1 MDHEN, CDR2 SYDVKM. This CDR3 comprises 13 residues. CDR3 in amino acids: CASRVQGNQPQHF. CDR3 sequence (DNA): TGTGCCAGCAGGGTACAGGGTAATCAGCCCCAGCATTTT.